Listed below are T cell receptor beta chains from one sample, sequenced in a study of blood T cell repertoires in COVID-19. Generated by immunoSEQ multiplex PCR, the TCRdb table keeps only in-frame clones and is missing some. The sample yields around 110,000 clones, about 88% seen once. Sequencing was done on a sample of peripheral blood. Receptor source: a man aged 35 to 55 with acute or convalescent COVID-19. CDR3s include the opening cysteine and the closing phenylalanine or tryptophan. D genes are given only for firm matches. Only some rows state a clone size, as once, few, many or a class for expanded clones.

>15|TRBJ2-2|.|.|TRBV28
CASSLATVNTGELFF
TGTGCCAGCAGTTTGGCAACAGTCAACACCGGGGAGCTGTTTTTT
>16|TRBJ1-4|.|.|TRBV6-1
CASSEALGGMNEKLFF
TGTGCCAGCAGTGAAGCGCTGGGAGGAATGAATGAAAAACTGTTTTTT
>13|TRBJ1-5|.|.|TRBV6-5
CASSQNSNQPQHF
TGTGCCAGCAGTCAAAATAGCAATCAGCCCCAGCATTTT
>13|TRBJ2-3|.|few|TRBV6-2/TRBV6-3
CASSMSLADTQYF
TGTGCCAGCAGTATGTCACTAGCCGATACGCAGTATTTT
>15|TRBJ1-4|.|few|TRBV5-1
CASSSEGTPEEKLFF
TGCGCCAGCAGCTCGGAAGGGACTCCGGAGGAAAAACTGTTTTTT
>12|TRBJ1-3|.|once|TRBV2
CASSERSNTIYF
TGTGCCAGCAGTGAGCGGAGTAACACCATATATTTT
>15|TRBJ2-3|TRBD2|.|TRBV5-1
CASSSSGGAQDTQYF
TGCGCCAGCAGCTCTAGCGGGGGGGCACAAGATACGCAGTATTTT
>15|TRBJ2-1|TRBD2|once|TRBV25-1
CASSELSSGQNEQFF
TGTGCCAGCAGTGAATTATCTAGCGGGCAAAATGAGCAGTTCTTC
>15|TRBJ1-6|.|.|TRBV10-2
CASSVHRADNSPLHF
TGCGCCAGCAGTGTCCACAGGGCCGATAATTCACCCCTCCACTTT
>13|TRBJ1-1|TRBD1|.|TRBV6-1
CASSKDRDTEAFF
TGTGCCAGCAGTAAGGACAGGGACACTGAAGCTTTCTTT
>15|TRBJ1-6|.|.|TRBV20-1
CSASKESSYNSPLHF
TGCAGTGCTAGTAAAGAGAGCTCCTATAATTCACCCCTCCACTTT
>16|TRBJ1-1|TRBD1|.|TRBV19
CASVGRTGVFNTEAFF
TGTGCCAGCGTAGGTCGGACAGGGGTCTTTAACACTGAAGCTTTCTTT
>15|TRBJ2-2|TRBD1|.|TRBV29-1
CSVARGQGATGELFF
TGCAGCGTCGCCAGAGGACAGGGGGCAACCGGGGAGCTGTTTTTT
>12|TRBJ1-2|.|once|TRBV15
CATSTGGYGYTF
TGTGCCACCAGCACCGGGGGCTATGGCTACACCTTC
>14|TRBJ2-1|.|.|TRBV11-1
CASSLEPLGLKQFF
TGTGCCAGCAGCTTAGAACCCCTAGGACTGAAGCAGTTCTTC
>13|TRBJ1-1|.|.|TRBV19
CASKSRANTEAFF
TGTGCCAGTAAGTCCAGGGCGAACACTGAAGCTTTCTTT
>17|TRBJ1-5|TRBD1|.|TRBV19
CASSIDPRDRASQPQHF
TGTGCCAGTAGTATAGACCCCCGGGACAGGGCGAGTCAGCCCCAGCATTTT
>17|TRBJ2-1|.|.|TRBV7-2
CASSLVGTPNPYNEQFF
TGTGCCAGCAGCTTAGTCGGGACTCCCAACCCTTACAATGAGCAGTTCTTC
>14|TRBJ1-6|.|once|TRBV6-5
CASSLGANNSPLHF
TGTGCCAGCAGTTTAGGAGCCAATAATTCACCCCTCCACTTT
>14|TRBJ1-2|.|.|TRBV29-1
CSVTGGAGSYGYTF
TGCAGCGTCACGGGTGGGGCTGGAAGCTATGGCTACACCTTC
>15|TRBJ2-1|.|.|TRBV6-2/TRBV6-3
CASSYRGKSYNEQFF
TGTGCCAGCAGTTACCGGGGTAAATCCTACAATGAGCAGTTCTTC
>15|TRBJ1-5|.|.|TRBV15
CATSRADRSGQPQHF
TGTGCCACCAGCAGAGCAGACAGGAGTGGTCAGCCCCAGCATTTT
>14|TRBJ1-5|.|few|TRBV5-8
CASRKRDKYQPQHF
TGTGCCAGCAGGAAACGGGACAAATATCAGCCCCAGCATTTT
>14|TRBJ1-2|.|.|TRBV18
CASSPTQGNYGYTF
TGTGCCAGCTCACCGACTCAGGGGAACTATGGCTACACCTTC
>16|TRBJ2-1|TRBD1|.|TRBV29-1
CSVVKMTGTAYNEQFF
TGCAGCGTTGTGAAGATGACCGGGACAGCCTACAATGAGCAGTTCTTC
>16|TRBJ2-3|.|.|TRBV29-1
CSVGVSGQARTDTQYF
TGCAGCGTTGGTGTATCGGGACAAGCCCGCACAGATACGCAGTATTTT
>14|TRBJ1-1|TRBD1|once|TRBV2
CASSEGTGGTEAFF
TGTGCCAGCAGTGAAGGGACAGGGGGAACTGAAGCTTTCTTT
>11|TRBJ2-1|.|.|TRBV5-8
CASTRQAEQFF
TGTGCCAGCACCCGACAGGCCGAGCAGTTCTTC
>15|TRBJ2-5|.|.|TRBV4-3
CASSQDRGPQETQYF
TGCGCCAGCAGCCAAGACAGGGGACCTCAAGAGACCCAGTACTTC
>19|TRBJ2-2|.|.|TRBV21-1
CASSKEWTSGGQGTGELFF
TGTGCCAGCAGCAAGGAATGGACTAGCGGGGGACAGGGCACCGGGGAGCTGTTTTTT
>15|TRBJ2-2|TRBD1|.|TRBV7-3
CASSPGQRNTGELFF
TGTGCCAGCAGCCCGGGACAGAGGAACACCGGGGAGCTGTTTTTT